These 10 T cell receptor beta chains share one sample of origin, sequenced in a study of Ad26.COV2.S vaccination and SARS-CoV-2 variants. Treatment of the sample: around 19 received Ad26.COV2.S at low or high dose, single or two shots; about five received placebo; per-sample allocation not given. The samples date from day 63 after the first vaccine or placebo injection. The assay was immunoSEQ multiplex PCR, and TCRdb's table has in-frame clones only and misses some. The sample lists 300,000 to 350,000 clones, about 88% occurring once. Sample: peripheral blood, taken in a trial of Ad26.COV2.S vaccine versus placebo. The source is a person between 18 and 60 years old who received the Ad26.COV2.S COVID-19 vaccine or a placebo.

The chain couples TRBV18 to TRBJ1-1; D ambiguous. In germline, CDR1 is KGHSH, CDR2 LQKENI. Trimming stripped 10 bases from V and 4 bases from J, with 16 bases between. This CDR3 contains 13 residues. In nucleotides, the CDR3 is TGTGCCACGACCACGGTGGAGTTCACTGAAGCTTTCTTT. It is translated as CATTTVEFTEAFF.

The chain employs TRBV5-4 and TRBJ1-1, with 7 bases that match TRBD1. Germline assignment: CDR1 SGHNT and CDR2 YYREEE (reference sequence). This CDR3 contains 14 residues. Unmatched junction bases numbered 5, after V lost 6 bases and J lost 0 bases. The CDR3 DNA sequence: TGTGCCAGCAACGACAGGGTCATGAACACTGAAGCTTTCTTT. Translation: CASNDRVMNTEAFF.

The chain uses TRBV20-1 and TRBJ2-1; D unclear. Germline V gene lookup returns CDR1 DFQATT and CDR2 SNEGSKA (reference sequence). The ends were cut back, 6 bases at V and 10 bases at J, with 10 bases in the middle. The CDR3 is made up of 10 amino acids. CDR3: CSAVSGEQFF. CDR3 sequence (DNA): TGCAGTGCCGTATCAGGAGAGCAGTTCTTC.

The V gene is TRBV7-6, the J gene TRBJ1-2; D might be TRBD1 (5 bases). V dropped 7 bases and J dropped 8 bases, with 14 bases sitting between them. The CDR3 runs 12 residues. Germline loops: CDR1 SGHVS, CDR2 FNYEAQ. CDR3 protein: CASKGEGGGYTF. DNA for the CDR3: TGTGCCAGCAAAGGGGAAGGAGGAGGCTACACCTTC.

The chain joins TRBV7-2 to TRBJ1-6, with TRBD1 identical over 8 bases. The CDR3 consists of 15 residues. V lost 5 bases to trimming and J lost 7 bases; unmatched junction nucleotides: 7. The germline V gene encodes CDR1 SGHTA and CDR2 FQGNSA. The CDR3 DNA sequence: TGTGCCAGCAGCCCAGACAGGGGTCGAAATTCACCCCTCCACTTT. Amino acid sequence: CASSPDRGRNSPLHF.

The rearrangement joins TRBV15 to TRBJ2-2; no definite D call. V lost 3 bases, J lost 2 bases, and 7 bases lay in between. Germline CDR1 is LNHNV and CDR2 is YYDKDF (reference sequence). The CDR3 length is 14 residues. The CDR3 DNA is TGTGCCACCAGCAGTTCTGGTAACACCGGGGAGCTGTTTTTT. It translates to CATSSSGNTGELFF.

J is TRBJ1-6 and V is TRBV6-5; D ambiguous. This CDR3 contains 14 residues. V lost 4 bases, J lost 9 bases, and 13 bases lay in between. Germline loops: CDR1 MNHEY, CDR2 SVGAGI. CDR3 DNA sequence: TGTGCCAGCAGTTCAGAAGGGCGTCGTTCACCCCTCCACTTT. The encoded protein is CASSSEGRRSPLHF.

The chain employs TRBV7-9 and TRBJ1-2; D gene unclear. The CDR3 extends over 15 amino acids. Trimming stripped 4 bases from V and 2 bases from J, with 14 bases between. Germline CDR1 is SEHNR and CDR2 is FQNEAQ (reference sequence). The CDR3 here is CASSSEESLNYGYTF. The CDR3 DNA follows: TGTGCCAGCAGCTCGGAGGAGTCTCTAAACTATGGCTACACCTTC.

The gene calls are TRBV3-1 (or the pseudogene TRBV3-2) and TRBJ2-7; 8 bases fit TRBD1. The CDR3 runs 13 residues. The ends lost 4 bases at V and 9 bases at J; junction bases unmatched: 8. CDR1 is LGHDT, CDR2 YNNKEL, per germline (reference sequence). CDR3 amino acids: CASSPSGTGGQYF. In nucleotides, the CDR3 is TGTGCCAGCAGCCCAAGTGGGACAGGAGGGCAGTACTTC.

In its sample, this clone was seen a few times. The rearrangement joins TRBV19 to TRBJ2-7; the match to TRBD2 covers 14 bases. Germline values: CDR1 LNHDA, CDR2 SQIVND (reference sequence). The CDR3 consists of 15 residues. The V gene end was trimmed by 8 bases and the J gene end by 6 bases; junction bases not matched to a gene: 9. Here the CDR3 reads CASGESGTSGSEQYF. The CDR3 region has the DNA TGTGCCAGTGGGGAATCCGGGACTAGCGGGAGCGAGCAGTACTTC.